This T cell receptor (beta chain) was obtained from a study of T cell responses to AZD1222 COVID-19 vaccine. Findings and caveats of the study: After the peak T cell response, and only then, were repertoires sampled.

Sequencing was performed with immunoSEQ multiplex PCR; in TCRdb, only in-frame clones are kept and a portion is missing. The table lists under 95,000 clones, 90% of them singletons. A note on this clone: Antigen unknown.

Sequences were derived from peripheral blood, sampled on day 0 of AZD1222 vaccination. This TCR came from an adult in good health.

CDR3 bases: TGTGCCTCCTCTGACGGTGATCAGCCCCAGCATTTT. Encoded protein: CASSDGDQPQHF. V gene TRBV30 combines with J gene TRBJ1-5; no definite D call. This CDR3 has 12 amino acids. V was trimmed by 7 bases and J by 5 bases, leaving 12 bases between them. From germline, CDR1 is GTSNPN and CDR2 SVGIG (reference sequence).